A selection of T cell receptor beta chains follows, all from one sample in a study of spatial heterogeneity in lung cancer. In TCRdb, the 5' RACE reads were re-called with MiXCR into one record per CDR3 protein. In the table there are 48,000 or so distinct CDR3 sequences, about 5.8% of which are singletons. The source was PBMCs, collected at surgery. The receptors here all came from a male donor with early-stage non-small cell lung cancer. CDR3s include the opening cysteine and the closing phenylalanine or tryptophan. The order of the fields is CDR3 length, D gene, J gene, V gene, clone size, CDR3 DNA, CDR3 protein. D genes are given only for firm matches. Part of the rows lack a size; the others show once, few, many or a class for expanded clones.

15	.	TRBJ1-2	TRBV7-9	.	TGTGCCAGCAGCTTAGCGCAGAGACCACCCTATGGCTACACCTTC	CASSLAQRPPYGYTF
17	.	TRBJ2-1	TRBV20-1	.	TGCAGTGCTAGAGATGAGGTAGAGGGAGTTTCCTACAATGAGCAGTTCTTC	CSARDEVEGVSYNEQFF
14	.	TRBJ2-5	TRBV6-6	many	TGTGCCAGCACCACACTCTGGGGCCAAGAGACCCAGTACTTC	CASTTLWGQETQYF
15	.	TRBJ2-3	TRBV3-1	many	TGTGCCAGCAGCCCTGGCGCGGGGACCACAGATACGCAGTATTTT	CASSPGAGTTDTQYF
12	.	TRBJ2-7	TRBV20-1	many	TGCAGTGCTGGCAAGGGGAGCTACGAGCAGTACTTC	CSAGKGSYEQYF
13	.	TRBJ1-1	TRBV20-1	many	TGCAGTGCTAGCCGATCCAGGAACACTGAAGCTTTCTTT	CSASRSRNTEAFF
14	TRBD2	TRBJ2-2	TRBV20-1	many	TGCAGTGCTCAAAGGGAGGGGAACACCGGGGAGCTGTTTTTT	CSAQREGNTGELFF
17	TRBD2	TRBJ2-1	TRBV4-2	many	TGTGCCAGCAGCCAAGATCTAGCGGGAAATACCTACAATGAGCAGTTCTTC	CASSQDLAGNTYNEQFF
14	.	TRBJ2-5	TRBV4-2	many	TGTGCCAGCAGCCAAGATGGAAGGGAGGAGACCCAGTACTTC	CASSQDGREETQYF
15	TRBD2	TRBJ2-3	TRBV5-4	many	TGTGCCAGCAGCTTGGGTTTTCGGGAGGCAGATACGCAGTATTTT	CASSLGFREADTQYF
13	.	TRBJ1-1	TRBV20-1	many	TGCAGTGCTATTTTCGGGGAAAACACTGAAGCTTTCTTT	CSAIFGENTEAFF
15	.	TRBJ2-5	TRBV20-1	many	TGCAGTGCTAGAGATGGGGGACGGTACCAAGAGACCCAGTACTTC	CSARDGGRYQETQYF
13	.	TRBJ1-2	TRBV20-1	many	TGCAGTGCTAGTTCTGGTGAAGCCTATGGCTACACCTTC	CSASSGEAYGYTF
15	TRBD2	TRBJ2-1	TRBV27	.	TGTGCCAGCAGACCGAGCGGGGGAGGGTACAATGAGCAGTTCTTC	CASRPSGGGYNEQFF
13	TRBD1	TRBJ1-4	TRBV20-1	many	TGCAGTGTTCCGGACAGGGGTAATGAAAAACTGTTTTTT	CSVPDRGNEKLFF
14	TRBD1	TRBJ1-6	TRBV20-1	medium-sized	TGCAGTGCTAGAGGGACAGGGGTAAATTCACCCCTCCACTTT	CSARGTGVNSPLHF
13	.	TRBJ1-6	TRBV4-3	many	TGCGCCAGCAGCCAATTGCGCGATTCACCCCTCCACTTT	CASSQLRDSPLHF
14	.	TRBJ2-3	TRBV10-3	many	TGTGCCATCAGTGATAGACAGAGCACAGATACGCAGTATTTT	CAISDRQSTDTQYF
14	.	TRBJ1-1	TRBV7-6	many	TGTGCCAGCAGCTTAGAAGACTCATACTCTGAAGCTTTCTTT	CASSLEDSYSEAFF
17	.	TRBJ2-7	TRBV5-1	many	TGCGCCAGCAGCCGGGCGGGGCGGGGCTGGAGGACTTACGAGCAGTACTTC	CASSRAGRGWRTYEQYF
15	.	TRBJ1-4	TRBV28	many	TGTGCCAGCAGTCTCATTGGGAGGGGTAATGAAAAACTGTTTTTT	CASSLIGRGNEKLFF
15	.	TRBJ2-7	TRBV7-3	few	TGTGCCAGCAGCTTAAACGGCGGGCCCTCCTACGAGCAGTACTTC	CASSLNGGPSYEQYF
14	TRBD1	TRBJ1-4	TRBV29-1	many	TGCAGCGCTCAGCGGACAGGACTGAATGAAAAACTGTTTTTT	CSAQRTGLNEKLFF
14	.	TRBJ1-2	TRBV6-6	many	TGTGCCAGCAGTTACCTCACGGGGACCTATGGCTACACCTTC	CASSYLTGTYGYTF
12	.	TRBJ2-1	TRBV28	many	TGTGCCAGCAGTTCTCTAGCGCGTGAGCAGTTCTTC	CASSSLAREQFF
16	.	TRBJ2-3	TRBV12-5	.	TGTGCTAGTGGTTTGGCCCGGGGGTCTAGCACAGATACGCAGTATTTT	CASGLARGSSTDTQYF
14	.	TRBJ2-3	TRBV13	.	TGTGCCAGCAGCTCTAGCCACACCCCGGATACGCAGTATTTT	CASSSSHTPDTQYF
15	.	TRBJ1-5	TRBV19	many	TGTGCCAGTTGTCCGGATGGAGCTAGCAATCAGCCCCAGCATTTT	CASCPDGASNQPQHF
16	.	TRBJ2-2	TRBV29-1	.	TGCAGCCCGGGTAGGGGACCCCACGCGAACACCGGGGAGCTGTTTTTT	CSPGRGPHANTGELFF
15	TRBD1	TRBJ1-1	TRBV29-1	many	TGCAGCGTCTCCGGGACAGGGGGTTTCGACACTGAAGCTTTCTTT	CSVSGTGGFDTEAFF
15	.	TRBJ1-3	TRBV29-1	many	TGCAGCGTCTCCGGGGGCAAGGTCGCTGGAAACACCATATATTTT	CSVSGGKVAGNTIYF
14	.	TRBJ2-5	TRBV7-6	few	TGTGCCAGCAGCCCGAGGGCAGGGCAAGAGACCCAGTACTTC	CASSPRAGQETQYF
13	.	TRBJ1-5	TRBV6-1	many	TGTGCCAGCAGTACAACTAGCAATCAGCCCCAGCATTTT	CASSTTSNQPQHF
12	.	TRBJ1-2	TRBV7-2	many	TGTGCCAGCAGCCCGGGACTTCGTGGCTACACCTTC	CASSPGLRGYTF
15	.	TRBJ2-1	TRBV20-1	many	TGCAGTGCTAGCGGTTCTAGCGCCTCCTACAATGAGCAGTTCTTC	CSASGSSASYNEQFF
16	TRBD1	TRBJ2-1	TRBV2	.	TGTGCCAGCAGGAAGGGGGTCGGACAGGAGATCAATGAGCAGTTCTTC	CASRKGVGQEINEQFF
15	.	TRBJ2-4	TRBV4-3	many	TGCGCCAGCAGCCAAGATGGAGGGGGTAGAGACATTCAGTACTTC	CASSQDGGGRDIQYF
19	TRBD2	TRBJ2-6	TRBV5-1	many	TGCGCCAGCAGCTTGAGACTAGCGGGAGGGAACTCTGGGGCCAACGTCCTGACTTTC	CASSLRLAGGNSGANVLTF
13	.	TRBJ2-7	TRBV4-2	few	TGTGCCAGCAGCCACAACAGCGATTACGAGCAGTACTTC	CASSHNSDYEQYF
14	.	TRBJ1-5	TRBV9	many	TGTGCCAGCAATCTGGGGGGAGGTAATCAGCCCCAGCATTTT	CASNLGGGNQPQHF
14	.	TRBJ1-1	TRBV5-1	many	TGCGCCAGCAGCTTGGACCTTCCTGCTGTTGAAGCTTTCTTT	CASSLDLPAVEAFF
15	.	TRBJ1-4	TRBV3-1	.	TGTGCCAGCAGCCCCTGGACAGCAACTAATGAAAAACTGTTTTTT	CASSPWTATNEKLFF
15	TRBD1	TRBJ1-5	TRBV20-1	many	TGCAGTGCTGGGCTAACAGGGGATGTAGATCAGCCCCAGCATTTT	CSAGLTGDVDQPQHF
15	.	TRBJ2-2	TRBV4-2	many	TGTGCCAGCAGCCAAGATGGGACGAACACCGGGGAGCTGTTTTTT	CASSQDGTNTGELFF